This T cell receptor (beta chain) emerged from a study of blood T cell repertoires in COVID-19. Looking at the study overall: The study drew acute and convalescent COVID-19 samples from the United States, Italy and Spain.

In the original workflow: Scientists estimated how many nucleated cells there were by amplifying reference gene primers. The repertoire was sequenced with immunoSEQ multiplex PCR; TCRdb's copy has only in-frame clones and lacks some. V, J and clone size reflect that table, while D and trimming were determined from the DNA. The sample yields around 81,000 clones, approximately 86% seen once. In germline, CDR1 is SGDLS, CDR2 YYNGEE. Trimming left V 4 bases short and J 4 bases short, with 11 bases between. The CDR3 runs 13 residues. The source is a woman aged 55-70 years with acute or convalescent COVID-19. The sequenced material came from peripheral blood. The rearrangement links TRBV9 to TRBJ1-2; D possibly corresponds to TRBD1 (5 bases). CDR3 sequence (DNA): TGTGCCAGCAGCCCCCTGGGGCCCTATGGCTACACCTTC. As protein: CASSPLGPYGYTF. Filled out from reference TRBV9 and TRBJ1-2, the complete variable domain reads DSGVTQTPKHLITATGQRVTLRCSPRSGDLSVYWYQQSLDQGLQFLIQYYNGEERAKGNILERFSAQQFPDLHSELNLSSLELGDSALYFCASSPLGPYGYTFGSGTRLTVV.